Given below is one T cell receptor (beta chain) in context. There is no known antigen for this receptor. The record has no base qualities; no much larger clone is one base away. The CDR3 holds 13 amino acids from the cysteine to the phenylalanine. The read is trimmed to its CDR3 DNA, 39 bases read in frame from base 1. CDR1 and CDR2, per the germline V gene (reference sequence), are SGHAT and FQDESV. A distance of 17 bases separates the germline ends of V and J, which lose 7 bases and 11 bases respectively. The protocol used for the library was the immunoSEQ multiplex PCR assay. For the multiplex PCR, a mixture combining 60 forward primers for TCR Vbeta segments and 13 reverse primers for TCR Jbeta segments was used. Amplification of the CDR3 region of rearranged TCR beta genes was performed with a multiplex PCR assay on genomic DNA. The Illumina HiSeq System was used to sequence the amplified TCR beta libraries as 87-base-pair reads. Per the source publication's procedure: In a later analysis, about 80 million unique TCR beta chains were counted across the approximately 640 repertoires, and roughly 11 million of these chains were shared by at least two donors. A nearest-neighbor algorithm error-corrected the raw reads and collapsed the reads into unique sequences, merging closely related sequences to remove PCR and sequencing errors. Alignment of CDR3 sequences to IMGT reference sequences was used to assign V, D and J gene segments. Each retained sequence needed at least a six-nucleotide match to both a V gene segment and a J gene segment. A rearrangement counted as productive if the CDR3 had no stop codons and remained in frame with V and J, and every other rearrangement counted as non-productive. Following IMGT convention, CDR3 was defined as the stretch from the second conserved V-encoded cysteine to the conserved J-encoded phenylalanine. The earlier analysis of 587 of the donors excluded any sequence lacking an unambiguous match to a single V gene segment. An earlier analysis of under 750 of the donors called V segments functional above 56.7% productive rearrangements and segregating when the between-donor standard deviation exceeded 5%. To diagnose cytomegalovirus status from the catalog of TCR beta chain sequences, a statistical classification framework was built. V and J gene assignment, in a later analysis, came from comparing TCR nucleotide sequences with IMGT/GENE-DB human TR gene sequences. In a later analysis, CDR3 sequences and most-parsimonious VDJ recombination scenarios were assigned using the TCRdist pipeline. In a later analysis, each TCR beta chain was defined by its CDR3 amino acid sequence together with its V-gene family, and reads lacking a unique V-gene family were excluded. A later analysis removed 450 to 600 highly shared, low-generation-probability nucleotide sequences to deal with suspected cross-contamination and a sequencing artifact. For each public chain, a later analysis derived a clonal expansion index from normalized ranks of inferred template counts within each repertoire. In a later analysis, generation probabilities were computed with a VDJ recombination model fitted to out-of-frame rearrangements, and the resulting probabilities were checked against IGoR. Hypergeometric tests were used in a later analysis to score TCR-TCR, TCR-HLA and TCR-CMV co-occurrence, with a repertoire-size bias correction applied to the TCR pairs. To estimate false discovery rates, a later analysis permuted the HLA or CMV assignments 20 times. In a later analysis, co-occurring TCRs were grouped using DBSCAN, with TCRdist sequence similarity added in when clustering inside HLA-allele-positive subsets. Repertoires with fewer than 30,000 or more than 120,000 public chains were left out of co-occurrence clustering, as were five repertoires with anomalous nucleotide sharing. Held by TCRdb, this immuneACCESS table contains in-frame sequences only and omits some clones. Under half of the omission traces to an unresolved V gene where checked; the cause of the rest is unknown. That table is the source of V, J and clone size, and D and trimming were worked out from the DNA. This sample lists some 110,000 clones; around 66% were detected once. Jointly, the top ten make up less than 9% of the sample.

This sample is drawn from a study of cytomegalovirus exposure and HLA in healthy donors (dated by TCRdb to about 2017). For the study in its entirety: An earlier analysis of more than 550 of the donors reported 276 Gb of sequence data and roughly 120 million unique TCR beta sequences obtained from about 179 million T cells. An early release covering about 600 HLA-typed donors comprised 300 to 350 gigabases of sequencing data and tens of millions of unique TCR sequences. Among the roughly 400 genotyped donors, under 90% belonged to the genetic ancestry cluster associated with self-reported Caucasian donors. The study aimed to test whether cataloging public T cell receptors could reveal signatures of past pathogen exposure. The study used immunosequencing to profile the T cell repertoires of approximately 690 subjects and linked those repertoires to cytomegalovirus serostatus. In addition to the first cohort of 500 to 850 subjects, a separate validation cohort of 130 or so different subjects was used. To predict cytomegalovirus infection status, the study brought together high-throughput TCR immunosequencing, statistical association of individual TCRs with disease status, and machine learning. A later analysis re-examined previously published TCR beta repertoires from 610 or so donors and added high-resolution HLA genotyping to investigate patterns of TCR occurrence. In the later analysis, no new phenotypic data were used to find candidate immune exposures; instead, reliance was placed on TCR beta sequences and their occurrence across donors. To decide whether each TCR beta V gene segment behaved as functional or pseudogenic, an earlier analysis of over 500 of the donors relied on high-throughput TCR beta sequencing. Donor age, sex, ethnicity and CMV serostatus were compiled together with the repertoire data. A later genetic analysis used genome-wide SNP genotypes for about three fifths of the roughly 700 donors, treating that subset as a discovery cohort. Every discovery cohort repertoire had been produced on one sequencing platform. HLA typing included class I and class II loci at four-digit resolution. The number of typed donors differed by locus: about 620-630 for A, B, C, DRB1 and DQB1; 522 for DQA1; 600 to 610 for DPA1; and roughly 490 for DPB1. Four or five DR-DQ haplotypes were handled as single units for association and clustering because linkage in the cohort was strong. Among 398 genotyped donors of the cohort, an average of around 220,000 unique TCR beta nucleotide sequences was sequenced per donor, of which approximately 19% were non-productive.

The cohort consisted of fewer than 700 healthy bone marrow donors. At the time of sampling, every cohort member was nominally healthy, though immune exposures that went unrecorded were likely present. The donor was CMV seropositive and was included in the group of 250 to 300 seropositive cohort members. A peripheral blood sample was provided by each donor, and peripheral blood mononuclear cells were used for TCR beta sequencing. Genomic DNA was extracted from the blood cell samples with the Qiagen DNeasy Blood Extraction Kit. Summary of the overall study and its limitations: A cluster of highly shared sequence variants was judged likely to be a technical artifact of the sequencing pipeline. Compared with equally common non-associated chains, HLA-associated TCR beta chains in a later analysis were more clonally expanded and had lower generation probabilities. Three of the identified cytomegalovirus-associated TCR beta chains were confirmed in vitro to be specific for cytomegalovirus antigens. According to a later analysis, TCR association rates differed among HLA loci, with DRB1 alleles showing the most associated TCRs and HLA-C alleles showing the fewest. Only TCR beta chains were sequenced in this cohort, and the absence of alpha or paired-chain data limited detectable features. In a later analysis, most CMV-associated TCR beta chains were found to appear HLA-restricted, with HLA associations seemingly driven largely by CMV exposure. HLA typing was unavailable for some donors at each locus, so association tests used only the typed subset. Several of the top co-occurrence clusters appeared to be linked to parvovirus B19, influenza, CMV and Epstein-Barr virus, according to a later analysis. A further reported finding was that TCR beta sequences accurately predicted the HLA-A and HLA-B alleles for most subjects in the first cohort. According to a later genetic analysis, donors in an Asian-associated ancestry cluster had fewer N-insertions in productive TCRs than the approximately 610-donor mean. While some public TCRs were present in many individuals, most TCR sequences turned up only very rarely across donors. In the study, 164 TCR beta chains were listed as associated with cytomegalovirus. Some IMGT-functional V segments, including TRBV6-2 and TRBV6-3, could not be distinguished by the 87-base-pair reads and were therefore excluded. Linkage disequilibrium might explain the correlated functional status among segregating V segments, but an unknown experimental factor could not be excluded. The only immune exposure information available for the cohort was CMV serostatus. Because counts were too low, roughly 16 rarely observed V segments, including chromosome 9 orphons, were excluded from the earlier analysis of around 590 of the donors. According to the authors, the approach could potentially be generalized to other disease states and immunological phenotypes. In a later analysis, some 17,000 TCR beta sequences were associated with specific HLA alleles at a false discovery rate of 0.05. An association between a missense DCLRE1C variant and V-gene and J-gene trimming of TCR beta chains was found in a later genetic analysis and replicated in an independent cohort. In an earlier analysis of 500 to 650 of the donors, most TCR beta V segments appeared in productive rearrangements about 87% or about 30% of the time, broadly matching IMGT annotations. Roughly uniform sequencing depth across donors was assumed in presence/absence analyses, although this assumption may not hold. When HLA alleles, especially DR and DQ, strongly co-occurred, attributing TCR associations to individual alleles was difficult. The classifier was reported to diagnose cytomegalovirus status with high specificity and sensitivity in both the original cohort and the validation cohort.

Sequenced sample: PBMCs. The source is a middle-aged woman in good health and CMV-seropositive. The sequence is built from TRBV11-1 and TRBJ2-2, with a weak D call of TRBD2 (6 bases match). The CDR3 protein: CASTPGGMRELFF. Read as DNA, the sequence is TGTGCCAGCACCCCAGGAGGGATGAGAGAGCTGTTTTTT.